Sequencing of this TCR beta chain was carried out in a study of STAT5B mutations in CD4+ large granular lymphocyte leukemia. Study-level findings and limits: Without HLA matching, higher CD4+ than CD8+ T-LGLL clonality could reflect small sample size. No patients shared main leukemic clonotypes, though around 27% appeared at low frequency elsewhere. Patient CD4-sorted repertoires looked more clonal than healthy CD4+ repertoires, even without putative leukemic clones. Compared with healthy controls (2/35), patient top clones favored TRBV06 (8/27).

This CDR3 is 15 amino acids long. V lost 0 bases, J lost 7 bases, and 15 bases lay in between. The germline CDR1 and CDR2 sequences are ENHRY and SYGVKD. Some clones are missing from TCRdb's copy, which holds only in-frame ones; the method was immunoSEQ multiplex PCR. The profile covers around 48,000 clones, with around 70% appearing a single time and 1.5% taken by the ten largest. About this clone: Its antigen remains unidentified.

This chain links TRBV10-3 with TRBJ1-2; D not certain. The source material was CD4+ T cells from blood buffy coats. The TCR comes from a human donor in good health. The CDR3 bases are TGTGCCATCAGTGAGTCAGCGCAGTCGGCAGGTGGCTACACCTTC. Translated, it gives CAISESAQSAGGYTF.